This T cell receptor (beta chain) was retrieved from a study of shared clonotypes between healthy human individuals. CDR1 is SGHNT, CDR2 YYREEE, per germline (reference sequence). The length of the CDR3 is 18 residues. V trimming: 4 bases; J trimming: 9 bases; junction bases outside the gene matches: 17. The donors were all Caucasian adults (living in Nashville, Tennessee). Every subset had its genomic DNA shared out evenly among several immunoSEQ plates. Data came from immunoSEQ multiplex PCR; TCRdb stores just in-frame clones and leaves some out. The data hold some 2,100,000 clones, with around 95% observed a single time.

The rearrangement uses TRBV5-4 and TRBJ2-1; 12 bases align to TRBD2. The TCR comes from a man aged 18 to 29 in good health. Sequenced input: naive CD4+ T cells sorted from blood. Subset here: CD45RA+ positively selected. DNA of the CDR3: TGTGCCAGCAGCGTGGTGACTAGCGGGAGCCCCGCTTATAGTGAGCAGTTCTTC. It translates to CASSVVTSGSPAYSEQFF.